The rows below give T cell receptor beta chains drawn from one sample of a study of memory CD4+ T cells and cytomegalovirus serostatus. Assay used: immunoSEQ multiplex PCR; TCRdb lists only in-frame clones, some missing. The repertoire holds 50,000 to 60,000 clones, with around 82% as singletons. The specimen was memory CD4+ T cells from blood. The source is an adult in good health and CMV-seropositive. Each CDR3 is given with its conserved first and last residue. D genes are given only for firm matches. The listing skips clone size in some rows; elsewhere it reads once, few, many or a size class.

d_call	clone_size	v_call	j_call	cdr3_aa	cdr3_nt
.	.	TRBV9	TRBJ1-2	CASSVGTGRVNYGYTF	TGTGCCAGCAGCGTAGGTACAGGGAGGGTGAACTATGGCTACACCTTC
.	.	TRBV5-6	TRBJ1-2	CASSSWGALVYYGYTF	TGTGCCAGCAGCTCCTGGGGGGCGCTGGTTTATTATGGCTACACCTTC
.	.	TRBV18	TRBJ1-2	CASSPGGYGYTF	TGTGCCAGCTCACCAGGAGGTTACGGCTACACCTTC
.	.	TRBV29-1	TRBJ2-7	CSVEGLENSYEQYF	TGCAGCGTTGAGGGATTGGAAAACTCCTACGAGCAGTACTTC
TRBD2	.	TRBV7-9	TRBJ2-6	CASTREGGANVLTF	TGTGCCAGCACCAGGGAGGGTGGGGCCAACGTCCTGACTTTC
.	.	TRBV27	TRBJ2-2	CASSLTRVGTGELFF	TGTGCCAGCAGCTTGACTAGAGTCGGCACCGGGGAGCTGTTTTTT
TRBD1	.	TRBV6-5	TRBJ1-1	CASSTGTGRRTEAFF	TGTGCCAGCTCAACCGGGACAGGGAGGAGGACTGAAGCTTTCTTT
.	.	TRBV14	TRBJ2-3	CASSFVRGTQYF	TGTGCCAGCAGCTTCGTTAGAGGTACGCAGTATTTT
.	.	TRBV2	TRBJ2-3	CASEGWGPGADTQYF	TGTGCCAGCGAGGGTTGGGGTCCCGGAGCAGATACGCAGTATTTT
TRBD2	.	TRBV5-1	TRBJ2-3	CASSLNLAGLGAQYF	TGCGCCAGCAGCTTGAATCTAGCGGGCCTGGGGGCGCAGTATTTT
TRBD1	.	TRBV28	TRBJ2-7	CASSLGTASSYEQYF	TGTGCCAGCAGTTTAGGGACAGCGAGCTCCTACGAGCAGTACTTC
.	.	TRBV19	TRBJ2-5	CASSSGAVQETQYF	TGTGCCAGTAGTTCCGGGGCCGTCCAAGAGACCCAGTACTTC
.	.	TRBV6-6	TRBJ1-4	CASSYGRGSGEKLFF	TGTGCCAGCAGTTACGGCAGGGGTTCGGGTGAAAAACTGTTTTTT
.	.	TRBV2	TRBJ2-2	CASSGTFFNTGELFF	TGTGCCAGCAGCGGAACCTTCTTCAACACCGGGGAGCTGTTTTTT
.	.	TRBV7-2	TRBJ2-5	CASSLKGTQYF	TGTGCCAGCAGCTTAAAGGGGACCCAGTACTTC
.	.	TRBV2	TRBJ2-2	CASSVENTGELFF	TGTGCCAGCAGTGTAGAGAACACCGGGGAGCTGTTTTTT
.	.	TRBV28	TRBJ2-3	CASSPPQGARTDTQYF	TGTGCCAGCAGCCCTCCCCAGGGAGCCCGCACAGATACGCAGTATTTT
.	.	TRBV5-4	TRBJ2-2	CASSPRLANTGELFF	TGTGCCAGCAGCCCTAGACTAGCGAACACCGGGGAGCTGTTTTTT
.	once	TRBV5-4	TRBJ1-6	CASRDINSPLHF	TGTGCCAGCAGGGACATTAATTCACCCCTCCACTTT
.	.	TRBV5-1	TRBJ1-4	CASSLVLRGSATNEKLFF	TGCGCCAGCAGCTTAGTTTTAAGGGGCAGTGCAACTAATGAAAAACTGTTTTTT
.	.	TRBV15	TRBJ1-1	CATSNRAPMNTEAFF	TGTGCCACCAGCAATCGGGCCCCAATGAACACTGAAGCTTTCTTT
.	.	TRBV28	TRBJ2-7	CASSFSTRTYEQYF	TGTGCCAGCAGTTTCAGTACACGAACCTACGAGCAGTACTTC
.	.	TRBV2	TRBJ2-1	CASSESQGYSYNEQFF	TGTGCCAGCAGTGAAAGCCAGGGGTACTCCTACAATGAGCAGTTCTTC
TRBD2	.	TRBV9	TRBJ2-1	CASSVLASGGHNEQFF	TGTGCCAGCAGCGTACTGGCGAGCGGGGGGCACAATGAGCAGTTCTTC
TRBD1	.	TRBV19	TRBJ2-1	CASSIRWTGANNEQFF	TGTGCCAGTAGTATACGATGGACAGGGGCGAACAATGAGCAGTTCTTC
.	.	TRBV5-4	TRBJ1-6	CASSLDSLSPLHF	TGTGCCAGCAGCTTGGACAGCCTTTCACCCCTCCACTTT
TRBD1	.	TRBV7-6	TRBJ1-1	CASSRGGTGVTEAFF	TGTGCCAGCAGCCGAGGTGGGACAGGGGTGACCGAAGCTTTCTTT
.	.	TRBV9	TRBJ1-1	CASSVDGHPNTEAFF	TGTGCCAGCAGCGTAGATGGACACCCGAACACTGAAGCTTTCTTT
TRBD2	.	TRBV27	TRBJ2-7	CASSLYRGGYEQYF	TGTGCCAGCAGTTTATACCGGGGGGGTTACGAGCAGTACTTC
.	.	TRBV2	TRBJ2-7	CASSEAKTGYEQYF	TGTGCCAGCAGTGAAGCAAAAACAGGGTACGAGCAGTACTTC
.	.	TRBV6-5	TRBJ2-3	CASSQLPDTQYF	TGTGCCAGCAGCCAACTTCCAGATACGCAGTATTTT
.	.	TRBV5-1	TRBJ2-2	CASSPGLVGTGELFF	TGCGCCAGCAGCCCGGGTTTGGTGGGGACCGGGGAGCTGTTTTTT
.	.	TRBV6-1	TRBJ1-6	CASSEGGVSSYNSPLHF	TGTGCCAGCAGTGAAGGAGGGGTAAGCTCCTATAATTCACCCCTCCACTTT
TRBD2	.	TRBV7-3	TRBJ2-1	CASSSPGTSSYNEQFF	TGTGCCAGCAGCTCGCCCGGGACTAGCAGTTACAATGAGCAGTTCTTC
TRBD1	.	TRBV7-8	TRBJ1-1	CASSTPGQGNTEAFF	TGTGCCAGCAGCACTCCGGGACAGGGAAACACTGAAGCTTTCTTT
.	.	TRBV6-4	TRBJ1-2	CASSQTTGSVYGYTF	TGTGCCAGCAGCCAAACGACAGGTTCGGTCTATGGCTACACCTTC
.	once	TRBV18	TRBJ2-3	CASSSTANPTDTQYF	TGTGCCAGCTCCTCGACAGCGAACCCCACAGATACGCAGTATTTT
.	.	TRBV7-2	TRBJ1-2	CASSRGTGRYYGYTF	TGTGCCAGCAGCCGGGGTACCGGGCGGTACTATGGCTACACCTTC
TRBD1	.	TRBV7-6	TRBJ1-1	CASSGRGPAFF	TGTGCCAGCAGCGGTAGGGGGCCAGCTTTCTTT
TRBD2	.	TRBV27	TRBJ2-7	CASSRSGSSYEQYF	TGTGCCAGCAGTCGTAGCGGGAGCTCCTACGAGCAGTACTTC
.	.	TRBV15	TRBJ2-5	CATSRGGPPETQYF	TGTGCCACCAGCAGAGGAGGTCCGCCAGAGACCCAGTACTTC
TRBD2	.	TRBV5-1	TRBJ2-1	CASSVSGGGPYNEQFF	TGCGCCAGCAGCGTTAGCGGGGGGGGGCCCTACAATGAGCAGTTCTTC
.	.	TRBV10-1	TRBJ2-7	CASSTSDGTIPEQYF	TGCGCCAGCAGTACCTCGGACGGAACCATCCCCGAGCAGTACTTC
TRBD2	.	TRBV7-2	TRBJ2-5	CASSAWTSGLPGEQYF	TGTGCCAGCAGCGCCTGGACTAGCGGGCTTCCAGGAGAGCAGTACTTC
.	.	TRBV5-1	TRBJ2-5	CASSISGAPQAQYF	TGCGCCAGCAGCATTAGCGGTGCCCCCCAGGCCCAGTACTTC
TRBD2	.	TRBV7-2	TRBJ2-7	CASSPGLAGGTYEQYF	TGTGCCAGCAGCCCGGGACTAGCGGGAGGGACCTACGAGCAGTACTTC
TRBD2	.	TRBV11-2	TRBJ2-5	CASSFRGSGGGETQYF	TGTGCCAGCAGCTTCCGGGGTAGCGGGGGAGGAGAGACCCAGTACTTC
.	.	TRBV2	TRBJ2-3	CASMSRTDADTQYF	TGTGCCAGCATGTCTCGGACAGATGCAGATACGCAGTATTTT
TRBD1	.	TRBV29-1	TRBJ1-1	CSARDPGGNTEAFF	TGCAGCGCGCGCGACCCAGGGGGCAACACTGAAGCTTTCTTT
TRBD2	.	TRBV25-1	TRBJ2-2	CASSEIVLAGGPHGELFF	TGTGCCAGCAGTGAAATAGTGCTGGCGGGGGGGCCGCACGGGGAGCTGTTTTTT
.	.	TRBV7-9	TRBJ2-2	CASSSEGDVGELFF	TGTGCCAGCAGCTCCGAAGGGGATGTCGGGGAGCTGTTTTTT